This T cell receptor beta chain was sequenced for a study of T cells in localized non-small cell lung cancer. The protocol was immunoSEQ multiplex PCR, while the TCRdb copy is restricted to in-frame clones and leaves out a portion. The sample has 90,000 to 95,000 clones; roughly 90% are singletons. To note about this clone: Antigen unknown.

Study-level results: Detection in adjacent lung was observed for a median approximately 53 of the top 100 tumor clones. Heterogeneity stays possible, as sequencing covered only one tumor region.

The sequence came from a man aged 40 to 75 with stage I squamous cell lung carcinoma. Sequenced material: peripheral blood, taken before any cancer treatment.

CDR3 nucleotides: TGTGCCAGCAGCACCGGGAGAACTGAAGCTTTCTTT. Amino acids: CASSTGRTEAFF. The chain links TRBV9 to TRBJ1-1; D not certain. Germline V gene data show CDR1 as SGDLS and CDR2 as YYNGEE. Trimming shortened V by 4 bases and J by 5 bases, and 9 bases separated the two germline ends. The length of the CDR3 is 12 residues.